This entry lists 19 T cell receptor beta chains sequenced from one sample in a study of human T cells and chemical hapten exposure. TCRdb reprocessed the RACE reads with MiXCR, giving one entry per CDR3 protein. The repertoire consists of 30,000 or so distinct CDR3 sequences, with 7.4% occurring once and the leading ten covering 9% to 10%. Time point indicated: healthy volunteer bleed at 2 weeks. Total RNA extraction was carried out from unfractionated whole blood. Input material: whole blood. These receptors were obtained from a human donor in good health. Some clones in this sample may be carry-over from other donors' samples.

This clonotype was observed a handful of times. The chain has TRBV3-1 and TRBJ2-5; D possibly corresponds to TRBD2 (5 bases). This CDR3 contains 12 residues. Per the germline V gene, CDR1 is LGHDT and CDR2 is YNNKEL (reference sequence). V was shortened by 4 bases and J by 5 bases, with 8 bases between the two germline ends. The CDR3: CASSPCGETQYF. The CDR3 coding sequence is TGTGCCAGCAGCCCCTGCGGGGAGACCCAGTACTTC.

The chain recombines TRBV5-5 with TRBJ2-1; the match to TRBD2 covers 14 bases. The CDR3 sequence is 19 residues long. Unmatched junction bases numbered 10, after V lost 4 bases and J lost 1 base. Germline V gene lookup returns CDR1 SGHKS and CDR2 YYEKEE (reference sequence). This CDR3 is CASSGRGLAGVRSYNEQFF. The CDR3 coding sequence is TGTGCCAGCAGCGGCCGGGGACTAGCGGGAGTTCGATCCTACAATGAGCAGTTCTTC.

Ten or more counts support this clonotype. The chain uses TRBV28 and TRBJ2-4; a possible D gene is TRBD2 (5 bases). With 4 bases removed from V and 0 bases from J, the gap between germline ends came to 10 bases. Germline CDR1 MDHEN, CDR2 SYDVKM. The CDR3 totals 15 residues. CDR3 loop: CASSWESLAKNIQYF. Here the CDR3 DNA reads TGTGCCAGCAGTTGGGAGTCCTTAGCCAAAAACATTCAGTACTTC.

The V call is TRBV5-5, the J call TRBJ2-3; TRBD2 matches at 13 bases. Germline V gene data show CDR1 as SGHKS and CDR2 as YYEKEE (reference sequence). V shed 4 bases, J shed 1 base, and the junction held 3 bases outside the gene matches. CDR3 size: 16 residues. The CDR3 loop is CASSGGLAGGTDTQYF. In DNA form, the CDR3 reads TGTGCCAGCAGCGGCGGACTAGCGGGGGGCACAGATACGCAGTATTTT. Supplemented by reference TRBV5-5 and TRBJ2-3, the full variable domain reads DAGVTQSPTHLIKTRGQQVTLRCSPISGHKSVSWYQQVLGQGPQFIFQYYEKEERGRGNFPDRFSARQFPNYSSELNVNALLLGDSALYLCASSGGLAGGTDTQYFGPGTRLTVL.

This chain links TRBV30 with TRBJ2-5; D call uncertain. This CDR3 contains 11 residues. V lost 2 bases and J lost 3, with 4 bases in between. Germline CDR1 and CDR2: GTSNPN and SVGIG (reference sequence). CDR3 nucleotides: TGTGCCTGGAGTCCCGAAGAGACCCAGTACTTC. The encoded protein is CAWSPEETQYF.

This clonotype appeared a few times. The chain carries TRBV28 and TRBJ1-4; D gene uncertain. Germline assignment: CDR1 MDHEN and CDR2 SYDVKM. V lost 6 bases to trimming and J lost 7 bases, with 9 bases between them. CDR3 length equals 12 residues. The CDR3 loop reads CASRPGSEKLFF. DNA for the CDR3: TGTGCCAGCAGGCCCGGATCTGAAAAACTGTTTTTT.

Points on this clonotype: Germline and junction disagree at one end, which may indicate a read error. V usage is TRBV20-1 and J usage is TRBJ1-2, with D maybe TRBD1 (5 bases). The CDR3 contains 15 residues. Germline loops: CDR1 DFQATT, CDR2 SNEGSKA (reference sequence). The DNA of the CDR3 is TGCAGTGCTAGTCTCTCGGGGGGGAGAGACTATGGCGACACCTTC. It is translated as CSASLSGGRDYGDTF.

To note about this clonotype: This may come from a read error, since a much larger clone is one base off. The CDR3 DNA sequence: TGTGCCAGCAGTTCCCGATTGTCGGGGTTTGGTGAAGAACTGTTTTTT. Encoded protein: CASSSRLSGFGEELFF. V and J are TRBV28 and TRBJ1-4, with unresolved D. Germline V gives CDR1 MDHEN, CDR2 SYDVKM. The CDR3 sequence is 16 residues long.

This clonotype has a count of ten or more. This chain uses TRBV5-4 with TRBJ2-7; no clear D gene. Germline lookup yields CDR1 SGHNT and CDR2 YYREEE (reference sequence). The CDR3 length is 14 residues. With 3 bases removed from V and 2 bases from J, the gap between germline ends came to 12 bases. CDR3 amino acids: CASSSPKRPYEQYF. The CDR3 DNA reads TGTGCCAGCAGCTCTCCTAAGAGACCCTACGAGCAGTACTTC.

The chain couples TRBV10-3 to TRBJ1-2, with a possible D match to TRBD1 (5 bases). The CDR3 extends over 15 amino acids. The V end lost 10 bases, the J end lost 1 base, and 19 bases lay between the germline ends. Germline CDR1 reads ENHRY; CDR2 reads SYGVKD. The CDR3 protein is CASRGRATDNYGYTF. The CDR3 DNA reads TGTGCCAGCCGGGGCAGGGCCACAGATAACTATGGCTACACCTTC.

The rearrangement joins TRBV19 to TRBJ1-5, with D hard to call. The germline V gene has CDR1 LNHDA and CDR2 SQIVND (reference sequence). V lost 4 bases and J 0 bases, leaving 10 bases between the germline ends. The CDR3 extends over 15 amino acids. This CDR3 reads CASSSRSDSNQPQHF. In DNA, the CDR3 is TGTGCCAGTAGTAGCCGTTCAGATAGCAATCAGCCCCAGCATTTT. The whole variable domain, filled in from reference TRBV19 and TRBJ1-5, reads DGGITQSPKYLFRKEGQNVTLSCEQNLNHDAMYWYRQDPGQGLRLIYYSQIVNDFQKGDIAEGYSVSREKKESFPLTVTSAQKNPTAFYLCASSSRSDSNQPQHFGDGTRLSIL.

The V call is TRBV7-2, the J call TRBJ2-5; the match to TRBD2 covers 11 bases. Germline CDR1 and CDR2: SGHTA and FQGNSA. This CDR3 is built from 18 residues. Trimming cost V 1 base and J 4 bases; bases outside gene matches: 11. In DNA form, the CDR3 reads TGTGCCAGCAGCTTAGGCCCGGTGACTAGCGGGACAGCAGAGACCCAGTACTTC. Translation: CASSLGPVTSGTAETQYF.

This clonotype has at least ten counts. The rearrangement links TRBV28 to TRBJ2-2, with no clear D. CDR1 and CDR2 from the germline V gene are MDHEN and SYDVKM. The CDR3 runs to 13 residues. Trimming pared 10 bases from V and 5 bases from J, leaving 14 bases between. The chain's CDR3 is CAILRVETGELFF. CDR3 DNA: TGTGCCATCCTAAGGGTGGAGACCGGGGAGCTGTTTTTT.

This clonotype was detected ten times or more. V and J are TRBV7-9 and TRBJ2-3; 7 bases are shared with TRBD2. The V and J ends lost 1 base and 4 bases, in that order; junction bases with no gene match: 5. The V gene's germline CDR1 is SEHNR and CDR2 FQNEAQ (reference sequence). This CDR3 spans 15 amino acids. CDR3 residues: CASSLEAAGADTQYF. The DNA of the CDR3 is TGTGCCAGCAGCTTAGAGGCTGCGGGGGCAGATACGCAGTATTTT.

This clonotype has just a few counts. CDR3 protein: CASSYGRVYEQYF. For the CDR3, the DNA is TGTGCCAGCAGTTATGGACGGGTCTACGAGCAGTACTTC. This sequence joins TRBV6-2 or TRBV6-3 and TRBJ2-7; no firm D call. Trimming stripped 3 bases from V and 3 bases from J, with 9 bases between. There are 13 residues in the CDR3. CDR1 and CDR2 from the germline V gene are MNHEY and SVGEGT.

This clonotype was seen only a few times. A read error may produce the germline difference seen at one junction end. The chain carries TRBV14 and TRBJ1-2; D not resolved. The CDR3 loop spans 13 amino acids. Germline V gives CDR1 SGHDN, CDR2 FVKESK. In DNA form, the CDR3 reads TGTGCCAGCAGCCAAGCTGCTAACTATGGCGACACCTTC. It specifies CASSQAANYGDTF.

In its sample, this clonotype was seen a few times. This chain uses TRBV7-2 with TRBJ2-5; D uncertain. Trimming took off 3 bases at V and 4 bases at J, with 3 bases between the two ends. Germline V CDR1 and CDR2: SGHTA, FQGNSA. CDR3 length equals 11 residues. The CDR3 spells CASSFLETQYF. The CDR3 DNA is TGTGCCAGCAGCTTTTTAGAGACCCAGTACTTC.

This clonotype came up many times. This sequence joins TRBV5-1 and TRBJ2-7, with 7 bases identical to TRBD1. The CDR3 has 12 residues. J was trimmed by 7 bases and V by 4 bases; bases with no gene match: 5. The germline V gene has CDR1 SGHRS and CDR2 YFSETQ. The CDR3 nucleotides read TGCGCCAGCAGCACCGGGACAGTTGAGCAGTACTTC. Its translation is CASSTGTVEQYF.

The CDR3 sequence: CALRRGFVSGANVLTF. The CDR3 nucleotides read TGTGCTTTAAGGCGAGGGTTCGTCTCTGGGGCCAACGTCCTGACTTTC. The chain uses TRBV5-6 and TRBJ2-6; weak D call: TRBD2 (5 bases). The CDR3 has 16 residues. Germline V CDR1 and CDR2: SGHDT, YYEEEE.